A selection of T cell receptor beta chains follows, all from one sample in a study of response to subunit inactivated influenza vaccine. One entry per CDR3 protein results from TCRdb running MiXCR on the RT-PCR reads. The data hold roughly 570,000 distinct CDR3 sequences, with 10% to 15% observed a single time. Material: PBMCs from blood, obtained 45 days after vaccination. These receptors came from a man aged 45-65 years who received an inactivated influenza vaccine. The CDR3 runs from the conserved cysteine through the conserved F or W. The D gene is left open where the match is weak. The listing skips clone size in some rows; elsewhere it reads once, few, many or a size class.

J	size	length	V	D	DNA	CDR3
TRBJ2-1	-	16	TRBV3-1	-	TGTGCCAGCAGCCAATCCCCCCTATTGGTAAGCAATGAGCAGTTCTTC	CASSQSPLLVSNEQFF
TRBJ2-2	-	17	TRBV7-9	TRBD2	TGTGCCAGCAGCTCCAGGACTAGCGCCCCGGGCACCGGGGAGCTGTTTTTT	CASSSRTSAPGTGELFF
TRBJ2-1	few	14	TRBV5-1	TRBD1	TGCGCCAGCAGCCCTTCGGACAGGGTGGATGAGCAGTTCTTC	CASSPSDRVDEQFF
TRBJ2-2	-	15	TRBV4-2	-	TGTGTCAGCAGCCAAGCAACAGGGGGGGCCGGGGAGCTGTTTTTT	CVSSQATGGAGELFF
TRBJ1-1	few	16	TRBV7-9	TRBD1	TGTGCCAGCAGCTTGGGGACAGGCGGGAAGGGGACTGAAGCTTTCTTT	CASSLGTGGKGTEAFF
TRBJ2-1	-	13	TRBV4-3	-	TGCGCCAGCAGCCAAGAACTAAACAATGAGCAGTTCTTC	CASSQELNNEQFF
TRBJ2-1	many	15	TRBV7-2	TRBD2	TGTGCCAGCAGCCCTTCTAGCGGAACGGGCAATGAGCAGTTCTTC	CASSPSSGTGNEQFF
TRBJ2-5	few	16	TRBV7-9	TRBD2	TGTGCCAGCAGCCCTCGAGCGGGAGGGCCTTTGGAGACCCAGTACTTC	CASSPRAGGPLETQYF
TRBJ2-6	few	17	TRBV12-3/TRBV12-4	TRBD1	TGTGCCAGCAGTTTAGGGACAGGGAGTGCTGGGGCCAACGTCCTGACTTTC	CASSLGTGSAGANVLTF
TRBJ2-7	few	17	TRBV29-1	TRBD2	TGCAGCGTAGTTTTGCGGGAGGGCTCCTTATCACCCTACGAGCAGTACTTC	CSVVLREGSLSPYEQYF
TRBJ2-2	few	14	TRBV27	-	TGTGCCAGTGGACGGATGGCGAACACCGGGGAGCTGTTTTTT	CASGRMANTGELFF
TRBJ2-1	-	16	TRBV7-8	TRBD2	TGTGCCAGCAGCCACCCTCTGGCGGGGGACTCCAATGAGCAGTTCTTC	CASSHPLAGDSNEQFF
TRBJ2-1	few	14	TRBV6-5	TRBD1	TGTGCCAGCAGTCACGGACAGGGGACCAATGAGCAGTTCTTC	CASSHGQGTNEQFF
TRBJ1-1	few	12	TRBV5-5	-	TGTGCCAGCAGCGAGGACTACACTGAAGCTTTCTTT	CASSEDYTEAFF
TRBJ2-1	-	16	TRBV4-3	-	TGCGCCAGCAGCCAAGATAGAACGGGTGCCTACAATGAGCAGTTCTTC	CASSQDRTGAYNEQFF
TRBJ1-1	many	14	TRBV12-3/TRBV12-4	-	TGTGCCAGCAGTTTAGGGGGCCCCAAGACTGAAGCTTTCTTT	CASSLGGPKTEAFF
TRBJ1-1	-	16	TRBV12-3/TRBV12-4	-	TGTGCCAGCACCATCGGTGTGACAGCGGGGTACACTGAAGCTTTCTTT	CASTIGVTAGYTEAFF
TRBJ2-1	-	15	TRBV23-1	TRBD1	TGCGCCAGCAGACCCGGGACAGAGAAGATTTGGGAGCAGATCTTC	CASRPGTEKIWEQIF
TRBJ1-6	few	13	TRBV11-3	-	TGTGCCAGCAGCTTGGGGGTAGGGTCGCCCCTCCACTTT	CASSLGVGSPLHF
TRBJ2-1	-	14	TRBV29-1	-	TGCAGCGTTGGGCAGGCCCGGGGGGCCAATGAGCAGTTCTTC	CSVGQARGANEQFF
TRBJ2-3	many	15	TRBV12-3/TRBV12-4	-	TGTGCCAGCAGGTCGCAAGGGACGAACACAGATACGCAGTATTTT	CASRSQGTNTDTQYF
TRBJ1-5	-	13	TRBV5-1	-	TGCGCCAGCAGCTTGAGTACCAATCAGCCCCAGCATTTT	CASSLSTNQPQHF
TRBJ2-6	few	14	TRBV7-2	-	TGTGCCAGCAGCGAGGGGGACTGGGCCAACGTCCTGACTTTC	CASSEGDWANVLTF
TRBJ2-2	many	15	TRBV5-1	TRBD1	TGCGCCAGCAGCCCGGGACAGGGGAACACCGGGGAGCTGTTTTTT	CASSPGQGNTGELFF
TRBJ1-5	-	19	TRBV5-1	TRBD1	TGCGCCAGCAGCCATAAAGACTCAATTGGGACAGGGTTCCTCCAGCCCCAGCATTTT	CASSHKDSIGTGFLQPQHF
TRBJ2-3	-	16	TRBV5-6	-	TGTGCCAGCAGCTTGTGCTCCTTTAGCTTGCAAGATACGCAGTATTTT	CASSLCSFSLQDTQYF
TRBJ1-3	few	15	TRBV5-6	-	TGTGCCAGCAGCCAGGGCGTAGGTCCGGGAAACACCATATATTTT	CASSQGVGPGNTIYF
TRBJ2-5	-	16	TRBV27	-	TGTGCCAGCAGTTTTGTGTCAGCGGCCAGGGAAGAGACCCAGTACTTC	CASSFVSAAREETQYF
TRBJ2-2	-	17	TRBV4-3	TRBD1	TGCGCCAGCAGCCAAGAAGGGGGCCAGGGAAGCACCGGGGAGCTGTTTTTT	CASSQEGGQGSTGELFF
TRBJ1-1	few	17	TRBV7-8	TRBD1	TGTGCCAGCAGCTTAGGGGGGACAGGGGTGATGAACACTGAAGCTTTCTTT	CASSLGGTGVMNTEAFF
TRBJ1-2	-	13	TRBV29-1	-	TGCAGCGTTAACGGGGGGGCAAACTATGGCTACACCTTC	CSVNGGANYGYTF
TRBJ2-1	few	15	TRBV12-3/TRBV12-4	TRBD1	TGTGCCAGCAGTTTGGGACAGGGGTTGCACAATGAGCAGTTCTTC	CASSLGQGLHNEQFF
TRBJ2-5	-	11	TRBV12-3/TRBV12-4	-	TGTGCCGGGACCCTAGAAGAGACCCAGTACTTC	CAGTLEETQYF
TRBJ2-2	-	16	TRBV7-2	-	TGTGCCAGCAGCTTTCGTGTGACGGCCGTCGCCGGGGAGCTGTTTTTT	CASSFRVTAVAGELFF
TRBJ2-1	few	14	TRBV3-1	-	TGTGCCAGCAGCCTTAGCCTTTACTACAATGAGCAGTTCTTC	CASSLSLYYNEQFF
TRBJ1-1	few	14	TRBV29-1	-	TGCAGCGTTGATTGGACCCGGGGCAACACTGAAGCTTTCTTT	CSVDWTRGNTEAFF
TRBJ2-2	-	15	TRBV29-1	-	TGCAGCGTTGAAGATCGCCAGGGTGGGACCGGGGAGCTGTTTTTT	CSVEDRQGGTGELFF
TRBJ2-1	few	15	TRBV7-8	TRBD2	TGTGCCAGCAGCCGGCTAGCGGGAGGGCCCGATGAGCAGTTCTTC	CASSRLAGGPDEQFF
TRBJ2-7	few	15	TRBV4-3	-	TGCGCCAGCAGCCAAGATAGGATCCTTACCTCCGAGCAGTACTTC	CASSQDRILTSEQYF
TRBJ1-5	-	13	TRBV28	-	TGTGCCAGCAGTTGGCAGGATAATCAGCCCCAGCATTTT	CASSWQDNQPQHF
TRBJ2-7	few	13	TRBV7-2	-	TGTGCCAGCAGCCGCCGTTACGGCTACGAGCAGTACTTC	CASSRRYGYEQYF
TRBJ1-1	many	13	TRBV5-1	-	TGCGCCAGCAGGGACAGTTTGAACACTGAAGCTTTCTTT	CASRDSLNTEAFF
TRBJ2-5	-	13	TRBV18	TRBD1	TGTGCCAGCTCACCCGGGACAGGGTCGGCCCAGTACTTC	CASSPGTGSAQYF
TRBJ1-5	few	13	TRBV7-2	-	TGTGCCAGCAGGGGGGGGCTCGGTCAGCCCCAGCATTTT	CASRGGLGQPQHF
TRBJ2-5	-	14	TRBV4-2	-	TGTGCCAGCAGCCAAGACAGACAACAAGAGACCCAGTACTTC	CASSQDRQQETQYF